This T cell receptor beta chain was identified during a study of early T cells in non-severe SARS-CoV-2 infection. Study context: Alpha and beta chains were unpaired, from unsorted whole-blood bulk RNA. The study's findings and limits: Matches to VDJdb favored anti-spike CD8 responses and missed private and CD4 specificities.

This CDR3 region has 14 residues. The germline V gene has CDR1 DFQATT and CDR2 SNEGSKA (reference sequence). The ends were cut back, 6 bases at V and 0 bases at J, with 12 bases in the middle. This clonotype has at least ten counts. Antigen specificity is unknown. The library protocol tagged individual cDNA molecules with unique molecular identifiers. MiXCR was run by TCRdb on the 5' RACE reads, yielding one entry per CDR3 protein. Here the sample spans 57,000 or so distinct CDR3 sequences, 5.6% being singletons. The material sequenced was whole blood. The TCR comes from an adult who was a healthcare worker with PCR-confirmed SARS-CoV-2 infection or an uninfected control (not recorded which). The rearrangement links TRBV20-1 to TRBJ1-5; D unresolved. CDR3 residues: CSATGQLSNQPQHF. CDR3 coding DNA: TGCAGTGCCACCGGGCAGCTTAGCAATCAGCCCCAGCATTTT.